This entry lists 26 T cell receptor beta chains sequenced from one sample in a study of T cells in Graves' hyperthyroidism and ophthalmopathy. The investigators amplified TCR beta CDR3 regions from RNA transcripts. With the HTBI primer set, the TCR CDR3 went through a first round of RT-PCR. TCRdb re-called the multiplex PCR reads with MiXCR, one entry per CDR3 protein. Of fewer than 900,000 distinct CDR3 sequences listed, over 15% are singletons. Sequencing input: blood. The receptors derive from a man between 18 and 35 years old with Graves' hyperthyroidism.

This clonotype was observed a few times. This chain links TRBV7-9 with TRBJ2-2; D is unclear. CDR3 size: 14 residues. The germline V and J ends were trimmed by 1 base and 7 bases, with 10 bases remaining between them. CDR1 is SEHNR, CDR2 FQNEAQ, per germline (reference sequence). The CDR3 loop is CASSLGPFVGELFF. In DNA form, the CDR3 reads TGTGCCAGCAGCTTAGGACCGTTTGTCGGGGAGCTGTTTTTT. Supplemented by reference TRBV7-9 and TRBJ2-2, the full variable domain reads DTGVSQNPRHKITKRGQNVTFRCDPISEHNRLYWYRQTLGQGPEFLTYFQNEAQLEKSRLLSDRFSAERPKGSFSTLEIQRTEQGDSAMYLCASSLGPFVGELFFGEGSRLTVL.

This clonotype was picked up a small number of times. The chain is built from TRBV3-1 and TRBJ2-6; 9 nucleotides align to TRBD2. The V gene's germline CDR1 is LGHDT and CDR2 YNNKEL (reference sequence). The V gene end was trimmed by 0 bases and the J gene end by 3 bases; junction bases not matched to a gene: 9. The CDR3 runs to 19 residues. CDR3 sequence (DNA): TGTGCCAGCAGCCAAGATTCGCGGGAGGGGGCAGGTGGGGCCAACGTCCTGACTTTC. This codes for CASSQDSREGAGGANVLTF. Full variable domain (outside the CDR3, taken from reference TRBV3-1 and TRBJ2-6): DTAVSQTPKYLVTQMGNDKSIKCEQNLGHDTMYWYKQDSKKFLKIMFSYNNKELIINETVPNRFSPKSPDKAHLNLHINSLELGDSAVYFCASSQDSREGAGGANVLTFGAGSRLTVL.

This clonotype was recorded a few times. V and J are TRBV4-1 and TRBJ2-6; D uncertain. In germline, CDR1 is MGHRA, CDR2 YSYEKL. Deletions cut 4 bases from V and 4 bases from J, with 8 bases between. The CDR3 consists of 14 residues. The CDR3 loop reads CASSPRPGANVLTF. CDR3 in DNA: TGCGCCAGCAGCCCCCGCCCCGGGGCCAACGTCCTGACTTTC.

The chain joins TRBV30 to TRBJ1-4, with D maybe TRBD1 (5 bases). This CDR3 has 16 residues. From germline, CDR1 is GTSNPN and CDR2 SVGIG (reference sequence). V lost 1 base and J lost 8, with 20 bases in between. CDR3 in DNA: TGTGCCTGGAGTGCCCGACGGGACGGCCACTTCGAAAAACTGTTTTTT. This encodes CAWSARRDGHFEKLFF.

This clonotype was counted many times. The chain joins TRBV5-5 to TRBJ2-1; 9 bases match TRBD2. Germline CDR1 is SGHKS and CDR2 is YYEKEE (reference sequence). V shed 5 bases and J 8 bases; nucleotides not matched to a gene: 11. The CDR3 consists of 15 residues. The CDR3 coding sequence is TGTGCCAGCAGATTACATAGCGGGAGAGGAGATGAGCAGTTCTTC. Protein: CASRLHSGRGDEQFF.

As concerns this clonotype: A clone one base away is much larger, so this may be a read error. The conserved phenylalanine or tryptophan is not found at the CDR3 terminus, so this likely reflects a read error. V is TRBV28 and J is TRBJ2-3, with D perhaps TRBD2 (6 bases). The CDR3 consists of 15 residues. V was cut by 10 bases and J by 0 bases, with 17 bases left in between. Germline V CDR1 and CDR2: MDHEN, SYDVKM. CDR3 region: CATSEGWESTDTQYL. In DNA form, the CDR3 reads TGTGCCACCTCGGAGGGGTGGGAGAGCACAGATACGCAGTATCTT.

This clonotype has more than one count but fewer than ten. This chain joins TRBV4-3 and TRBJ2-3; 11 nucleotides agree with TRBD2. This CDR3 contains 17 residues. The trim removed 0 bases at V and 5 bases at J, leaving 7 bases unmatched. Per germline, CDR1 LGHNA and CDR2 YSLEER. The DNA of the CDR3 is TGCGCCAGCAGCCAAGATTCAGTAGCGGGGGGGATAGATACGCAGTATTTT. This translates into CASSQDSVAGGIDTQYF.

This clonotype was observed a few times. The rearrangement links TRBV18 to TRBJ2-5, with no clear D. V was pared by 2 bases and J by 1 base, with 8 bases between. CDR1 and CDR2 (germline): KGHSH, LQKENI. The CDR3 runs 14 residues. This CDR3 reads CASSPEVSQETQYF. Written as DNA, the CDR3 is TGTGCCAGCTCACCAGAGGTGTCCCAAGAGACCCAGTACTTC. The full variable domain, with the rest looked up from reference TRBV18 and TRBJ2-5, is NAGVMQNPRHLVRRRGQEARLRCSPMKGHSHVYWYRQLPEEGLKFMVYLQKENIIDESGMPKERFSAEFPKEGPSILRIQQVVRGDSAAYFCASSPEVSQETQYFGPGTRLLVL.

This clonotype was found once. The conserved final phenylalanine or tryptophan is absent from the CDR3, which likely points to a read error. The J gene is TRBJ2-7, the V gene TRBV9, with 9 positions matching TRBD1. The CDR3 has 15 amino acids. V was clipped by 4 bases and J by 2 bases; unmatched bases: 7. Germline values: CDR1 SGDLS, CDR2 YYNGEE. Written as DNA, the CDR3 is TGTGCCAGCAGCCCGAGACAGGGGGGGGCCTACGAGCAGTACCTC. It specifies CASSPRQGGAYEQYL.

This clonotype was detected ten times or more. The chain joins TRBV28 to TRBJ1-1; 7 bases fit TRBD1. CDR1 MDHEN and CDR2 SYDVKM come from the germline V gene. The CDR3 has 12 residues. J lost 9 bases, V lost 3 bases, and 4 bases had no gene match. The CDR3 loop reads CASSLPGQQAFF. Here the CDR3 DNA reads TGTGCCAGCAGTTTGCCGGGACAGCAAGCTTTCTTT.

This clonotype was detected only a few times. This sequence joins TRBV6-5 and TRBJ2-1; no clear D gene. Trimming cost V 2 bases and J 4 bases, with 12 bases left between them. Germline CDR1 MNHEY, CDR2 SVGAGI. This CDR3 is 15 amino acids long. The CDR3 nucleotides are TGTGCCAGCAGTTACGAGGCCGGCGGATACAATGAGCAGTTCTTC. This translates into CASSYEAGGYNEQFF.

Comments on this clonotype: Compared with germline, one end of the junction differs, possibly owing to a read error. CDR3: CASSIFLAASYEQCF. In nucleotides, the CDR3 is TGTGCCAGTAGTATTTTTCTAGCGGCATCCTACGAGCAGTGCTTC. The chain combines TRBV19 with TRBJ2-7; 7 bases map to TRBD2. Looked up from germline, CDR1 is LNHDA and CDR2 is SQIVND (reference sequence). The CDR3 runs to 15 residues.

This clonotype was counted a few times. The chain has TRBV28 and TRBJ2-7; the match to TRBD2 covers 9 bases. Losses at the gene ends were 1 base for V and 6 bases for J; bases not matched to a gene: 7. CDR3 length equals 15 residues. The germline CDR1 and CDR2 sequences are MDHEN and SYDVKM. Here the CDR3 DNA reads TGTGCCAGCAGTTTATTGCGGGAGGGCCGAACCGAGCAGTACTTC. Protein sequence: CASSLLREGRTEQYF.

V and J are TRBV18 and TRBJ1-2; a possible D gene is TRBD1 (5 bases). The germline V gene has CDR1 KGHSH and CDR2 LQKENI. Trimming cost V 3 bases and J 8 bases, with 10 bases left between them. This CDR3 is 12 amino acids long. The CDR3 DNA sequence: TGTGCCAGCTCACCCGGGACCGGGGGCTACACCTTC. Amino acid sequence: CASSPGTGGYTF.

This clonotype was observed a few times. This CDR3 reads CASSMGAGYEAFF. The CDR3 nucleotides are TGTGCCAGTAGTATGGGGGCTGGATACGAAGCTTTCTTT. The chain couples TRBV19 to TRBJ1-1, with TRBD1 as a possible D gene (6 bases). V lost 3 bases and J lost 8, with 13 bases in between. In germline, CDR1 is LNHDA, CDR2 SQIVND (reference sequence). This CDR3 comprises 13 residues.

This clonotype was recorded many times. This chain connects TRBV11-1 to TRBJ1-1; D is unclear. Trimming cost V 4 bases and J 1 base, with 7 bases left between them. The CDR3 loop spans 13 amino acids. Germline V lookup: CDR1 SGHAT, CDR2 FQDESV (reference sequence). The CDR3 bases are TGTGCCAGCAGCTCCAAGCCGAACACTGAAGCTTTCTTT. This translates into CASSSKPNTEAFF.

The genes are TRBV9 and TRBJ1-1; D may be TRBD1 (5 bases). Trimming pared 1 base from V and 2 bases from J, leaving 15 bases between. The CDR3 length is 16 residues. Germline-derived CDR1 and CDR2 are SGDLS and YYNGEE. The CDR3 spells CASSVYRGDGNTEAFF. The CDR3 nucleotides are TGTGCCAGCAGCGTATATAGGGGCGACGGAAACACTGAAGCTTTCTTT.

This clonotype was counted ten times or more. V is TRBV28 and J is TRBJ2-5; D is undetermined. Trimming removed 6 bases from V and 0 bases from J, with 11 bases in between. The germline CDR1 and CDR2 sequences are MDHEN and SYDVKM. The CDR3 has 14 amino acids. The chain's CDR3 is CASSPEVNQETQYF. For the CDR3, the DNA is TGTGCCAGCAGCCCCGAGGTGAACCAAGAGACCCAGTACTTC.

In its sample, this clonotype was seen many times. CDR3 in amino acids: CASSSSGTGGGEQFF. CDR3 DNA: TGTGCCAGCAGTTCCTCCGGGACAGGAGGTGGTGAGCAGTTCTTC. The chain has TRBV28 and TRBJ2-1; the match to TRBD1 covers 8 bases. This CDR3 is 15 amino acids long. The germline V gene has CDR1 MDHEN and CDR2 SYDVKM. Trimming cost V 4 bases and J 9 bases; bases outside gene matches: 11.

The chain joins TRBV7-9 to TRBJ2-1, with 7 bases that match TRBD2. Germline-derived CDR1 and CDR2 are SEHNR and FQNEAQ (reference sequence). V dropped 4 bases and J dropped 11; count of bases not matched to a gene: 11. There are 14 residues in the CDR3. The CDR3 reads CASSWERDLGKQFF. The CDR3 DNA reads as TGTGCCAGCAGCTGGGAGCGGGACTTGGGAAAGCAGTTCTTC. The full variable domain, completed using reference TRBV7-9 and TRBJ2-1, is DTGVSQNPRHKITKRGQNVTFRCDPISEHNRLYWYRQTLGQGPEFLTYFQNEAQLEKSRLLSDRFSAERPKGSFSTLEIQRTEQGDSAMYLCASSWERDLGKQFFGPGTRLTVL.

This clonotype was counted between two and nine times. A much larger clone is a single base away; this may be a read error. V usage is TRBV18 and J usage is TRBJ2-1, with TRBD2 as a possible D gene (5 bases). Germline V gene data show CDR1 as KGHSH and CDR2 as LQKENI. The CDR3 extends over 12 amino acids. Trimming left V 3 bases short and J 8 bases short, with 8 bases between. The CDR3 here is CASSPTIDEQFF. CDR3 bases: TGTGCCAGCTCACCGACTATCGATGAGCAGTTCTTC. The variable domain in full, with the rest retrieved from reference TRBV18 and TRBJ2-1, is NAGVMQNPRHLVRRRGQEARLRCSPMKGHSHVYWYRQLPEEGLKFMVYLQKENIIDESGMPKERFSAEFPKEGPSILRIQQVVRGDSAAYFCASSPTIDEQFFGPGTRLTVL.

This clonotype has a handful of counts. This may come from a read error, since a much larger clone is one base off. J is TRBJ2-5 and V is TRBV6-2 or TRBV6-3, with 9 bases identical to TRBD2. The CDR3 runs to 14 residues. The V gene end was trimmed by 4 bases and the J gene end by 1 base; junction bases not matched to a gene: 1. The V gene's germline CDR1 is MNHEY and CDR2 SVGEGT. The CDR3, as DNA: TGTGCCAGCAGTTGGACTAGCGCCCAAGAGACCCAGTACTTC. Residues: CASSWTSAQETQYF.

This clonotype was seen many times. V is TRBV20-1 and J is TRBJ2-3, with D perhaps TRBD1 or TRBD2 (7 bases each). Trimming took off 6 bases at V and 3 bases at J, with 16 bases between the two ends. Germline V lookup: CDR1 DFQATT, CDR2 SNEGSKA (reference sequence). CDR3 length: 14 amino acids. CDR3 nucleotide sequence: TGCAGTGCCCTCCGGCAGGGGGGGACAGATACGCAGTATTTT. Translated, it gives CSALRQGGTDTQYF.

The V gene is TRBV20-1, the J gene TRBJ2-4; D gene uncertain. Per the germline V gene, CDR1 is DFQATT and CDR2 is SNEGSKA (reference sequence). V lost 5 bases, J lost 1 base, and 15 bases lay in between. This CDR3 comprises 15 residues. The CDR3, as DNA: TGCAGTGCTGCCCAGACATCATTCGCCAAAAACATTCAGTACTTC. Translating it yields CSAAQTSFAKNIQYF.

This clonotype occurred many times. V and J are TRBV2 and TRBJ2-7, with TRBD2 matching over 10 bases. CDR3 length: 13 amino acids. After removal of 6 bases from V and 4 bases from J, the junction contained 3 bases not matched to a gene. CDR1 SNHLY and CDR2 FYNNEI come from the germline V gene. The CDR3 sequence: CASRATSGYEQYF. The CDR3 DNA reads TGTGCCAGCAGGGCGACTAGCGGGTACGAGCAGTACTTC.

This clonotype was recorded many times. The chain has TRBV12-3 or TRBV12-4 and TRBJ2-7; D is possibly TRBD1 (6 bases). V was trimmed by 5 bases and J by 2 bases, leaving 10 bases between them. The CDR3 spans 13 residues. CDR3 protein: CASSPTGAYEQYF. Here the CDR3 DNA reads TGTGCCAGCAGTCCGACAGGCGCCTACGAGCAGTACTTC.